The clone carrying this TCR beta chain was picked up a small number of times. Its target is unknown. The source of the sample is a study of cytomegalovirus exposure and HLA in healthy donors. 13 Jbeta primers and 60 Vbeta primers were used for the PCR. TCRdb keeps only in-frame clones here, not all; method: immunoSEQ multiplex PCR. The table has about 180,000 clones, approximately 80% seen once; the top ten hold 1.5% to 2%. The CDR3 is 16 amino acids. The V end was cut by 0 bases, the J end by 0 bases, with 12 bases between. The V gene's germline CDR1 is GTSNPN and CDR2 SVGIG (reference sequence). Study-level points and caveats: As a later analysis showed, a missense DCLRE1C variant was linked to trimming of TCR beta V- and J-genes. It was reported that the classifier diagnosed cytomegalovirus status with high specificity and sensitivity in both the original and validation cohorts.

The sample was PBMCs. The sequence was obtained from a man aged 18 to 29 in good health and CMV-seronegative. This rearrangement joins TRBV30 to TRBJ1-5; D is unresolved. The CDR3 coding sequence is TGTGCCTGGAGTGTACGGAAAGCGGCTAGCAATCAGCCCCAGCATTTT. Protein: CAWSVRKAASNQPQHF. The variable domain in full, with the rest retrieved from reference TRBV30 and TRBJ1-5, is SQTIHQWPATLVQPVGSPLSLECTVEGTSNPNLYWYRQAAGRGLQLLFYSVGIGQISSEVPQNLSASRPQDRQFILSSKKLLLSDSGFYLCAWSVRKAASNQPQHFGDGTRLSIL.